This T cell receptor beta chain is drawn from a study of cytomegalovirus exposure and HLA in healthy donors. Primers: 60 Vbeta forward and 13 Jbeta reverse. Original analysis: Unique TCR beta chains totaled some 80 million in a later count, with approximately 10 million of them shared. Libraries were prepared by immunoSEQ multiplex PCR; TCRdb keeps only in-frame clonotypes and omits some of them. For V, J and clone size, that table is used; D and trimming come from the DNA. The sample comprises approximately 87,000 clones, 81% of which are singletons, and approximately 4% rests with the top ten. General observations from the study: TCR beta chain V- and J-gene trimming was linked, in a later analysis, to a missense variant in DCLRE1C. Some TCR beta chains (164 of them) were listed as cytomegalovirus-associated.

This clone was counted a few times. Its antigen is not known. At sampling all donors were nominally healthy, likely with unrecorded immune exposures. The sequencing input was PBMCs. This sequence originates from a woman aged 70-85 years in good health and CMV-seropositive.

CDR3 region: CASSRTGRARGNTIYF. The CDR3 coding sequence is TGTGCCAGCAGCAGAACAGGAAGGGCGAGGGGAAACACCATATATTTT. This rearrangement joins TRBV21-1 to TRBJ1-3; TRBD1 reflects the table's D call only, with no check against the DNA. TRBV21-1 has pseudogene status. CDR3 length equals 16 residues.